The 19 T cell receptor beta chains presented below share a single source sample, sequenced in a study of metastatic and nonmetastatic thyroid tumors. TCRdb recomputed clones from the PCR reads via MiXCR. The repertoire holds approximately 22,000 clones, with more than 15% as singletons. Thyroid surgery took place with no prior treatment in any patient. Sequencing used tumor tissue. These receptors were collected from a female donor with papillary thyroid cancer or a benign thyroid nodule (not recorded which). Some clones in this sample may be carry-over from other donors' samples.

The rearrangement joins TRBV7-4 to TRBJ2-7; D is uncertain. The germline V gene encodes CDR1 SGHVT and CDR2 SQSDAQ. Trimming stripped 5 bases from V and 1 base from J, with 15 bases between. The CDR3 is made up of 15 amino acids. The DNA for the CDR3 is TGTGCCAGCAGCGTCCAGATGGGTCGATCCTACGAGCAGTACTTC. It is translated as CASSVQMGRSYEQYF.

The J gene is TRBJ2-1, the V gene TRBV3-1; TRBD2 matches at 15 bases. V shed 4 bases and J 6 bases; nucleotides not matched to a gene: 10. The length of the CDR3 is 18 residues. Germline V lookup: CDR1 LGHDT, CDR2 YNNKEL (reference sequence). The CDR3 sequence is CASSRFSGLAGGGNEQFF. DNA of the CDR3: TGTGCCAGCAGCCGTTTTTCCGGACTAGCGGGAGGGGGCAATGAGCAGTTCTTC.

There are many counts of this clone. This chain links TRBV4-2 with TRBJ1-3; D is ambiguous. Germline V CDR1 and CDR2: LGHNA, YNFKEQ. This CDR3 has 17 residues. Trimming pared 0 bases from V and 0 bases from J, leaving 12 bases between. The DNA of the CDR3 is TGTGCCAGCAGCCAAGATTTGCCCAGGAGCTCTGGAAACACCATATATTTT. Protein: CASSQDLPRSSGNTIYF.

There are many counts of this clone. The rearrangement joins TRBV2 to TRBJ2-7; 7 bases align to TRBD1. The V and J ends lost 5 bases and 3 bases, in that order; junction bases with no gene match: 7. The CDR3 has 14 residues. Germline assignment: CDR1 SNHLY and CDR2 FYNNEI. The CDR3 DNA follows: TGTGCCAGCAGTCGCTCGGGACAGATCTACGAGCAGTACTTC. Its protein is CASSRSGQIYEQYF. Full variable domain (rest looked up from reference TRBV2 and TRBJ2-7): EPEVTQTPSHQVTQMGQEVILRCVPISNHLYFYWYRQILGQKVEFLVSFYNNEISEKSEIFDDQFSVERPDGSNFTLKIRSTKLEDSAMYFCASSRSGQIYEQYFGPGTRLTVT.

This clone showed up many times. The chain employs TRBV12-3 or TRBV12-4 and TRBJ1-2, with D unclear. Trimming removed 3 bases at V and 3 bases at J, with 8 bases between. The length of the CDR3 is 13 residues. CDR3 bases: TGTGCCAGCAGTTTGACGGAGTACTATGGCTACACCTTC. Protein: CASSLTEYYGYTF.

This clone was detected a few times. This chain connects TRBV6-1 to TRBJ1-3, with D possibly being TRBD1 (6 bases). The germline CDR1 and CDR2 sequences are MNHNS and SASEGT. This CDR3 spans 15 amino acids. Trimming left V 6 bases short and J 2 bases short, with 14 bases between. CDR3 nucleotide sequence: TGTGCCAGCAGCGGGGACATGGTGGCTGGAAACACCATATATTTT. It yields the protein CASSGDMVAGNTIYF.

Sample share makes this clone medium-sized. This chain joins TRBV7-9 and TRBJ1-6, with D hard to call. Germline V gene lookup returns CDR1 SEHNR and CDR2 FQNEAQ (reference sequence). V gave up 1 base and J gave up 4 bases, with 8 bases separating them. The CDR3 has 15 amino acids. The CDR3 loop reads CASSLVGSYNSPLHF. The CDR3 coding sequence is TGTGCCAGCAGCTTAGTTGGCAGTTATAATTCACCCCTCCACTTT.

This clone was found many times. This chain connects TRBV7-2 to TRBJ2-7, with a possible D match to TRBD1 (6 bases). The ends were cut back, 0 bases at V and 3 bases at J, with 9 bases in the middle. This CDR3 has 14 residues. Germline-derived CDR1 and CDR2 are SGHTA and FQGNSA. The CDR3 DNA reads as TGTGCCAGCAGCTTAGCGGGGGCCGTCTACGAGCAGTACTTC. Protein sequence: CASSLAGAVYEQYF.

V gene TRBV20-1 combines with J gene TRBJ2-1, with D unresolved. CDR1 DFQATT and CDR2 SNEGSKA come from the germline V gene (reference sequence). This CDR3 has 15 amino acids. V lost 3 bases to trimming and J lost 8 bases, with 20 bases between them. CDR3 loop: CSASLAGCLRYEQFF. The CDR3 bases are TGCAGTGCTAGCCTGGCAGGCTGTCTGCGGTATGAGCAGTTCTTC.

Of note for this clone: The junction departs from germline at one end; a sequencing error may be responsible. The CDR3 is CASNYKGRWVLSYEQYF. CDR3 sequence (DNA): TGTGCCAGCAATTACAAGGGGAGGTGGGTTTTATCCTACGAGCAGTACTTC. V is TRBV6-2 or TRBV6-3 and J is TRBJ2-7; D is perhaps TRBD2 (6 bases). The CDR3 totals 17 residues. From germline, CDR1 is MNHEY and CDR2 SVGEGT.

This clone was counted ten times or more. V is TRBV5-1 and J is TRBJ1-3, with 7 nucleotides matching TRBD1. The CDR3 has 17 amino acids. V was clipped by 0 bases and J by 1 base; unmatched bases: 7. Germline V gene data show CDR1 as SGHRS and CDR2 as YFSETQ. As DNA, the CDR3 is TGCGCCAGCAGCTTGGGCGCCCAGGGGGGTTCTGGAAACACCATATATTTT. Protein sequence: CASSLGAQGGSGNTIYF.

The gene calls are TRBV19 and TRBJ1-6; no clear D. The V end lost 8 bases, the J end lost 10 bases, and 15 bases lay between the germline ends. The CDR3 consists of 13 residues. Germline-derived CDR1 and CDR2 are LNHDA and SQIVND (reference sequence). The CDR3 region is CASHRYGWSPLHF. CDR3 DNA sequence: TGTGCCAGTCATCGGTACGGGTGGTCACCCCTCCACTTT.

This clone was counted many times. The chain links TRBV7-2 to TRBJ2-1, with D possibly being TRBD2 (6 bases). CDR1 SGHTA and CDR2 FQGNSA come from the germline V gene. This CDR3 contains 13 residues. Trimming took off 10 bases at V and 7 bases at J, with 17 bases between the two ends. The CDR3 coding sequence is TGTGCCACTGGGAGCGGGTTGCGGAATGAGCAGTTCTTC. It yields the protein CATGSGLRNEQFF. Filled out from reference TRBV7-2 and TRBJ2-1, the complete variable domain reads GAGVSQSPSNKVTEKGKDVELRCDPISGHTALYWYRQSLGQGLEFLIYFQGNSAPDKSGLPSDRFSAERTGGSVSTLTIQRTQQEDSAVYLCATGSGLRNEQFFGPGTRLTVL.

Within the sample, this clone is medium-sized. The rearrangement joins TRBV20-1 to TRBJ2-7; no reliable D call. The V end was cut by 3 bases, the J end by 4 bases, with 16 bases between. Germline V gives CDR1 DFQATT, CDR2 SNEGSKA (reference sequence). The CDR3 has 14 residues. CDR3 loop: CSASRLVLSYEQYF. CDR3 bases: TGCAGTGCTAGTCGGCTAGTCCTTTCTTACGAGCAGTACTTC.

The genes are TRBV2 and TRBJ2-7; D remains ambiguous. Trimming removed 7 bases from V and 6 bases from J, with 22 bases in between. CDR3 length: 15 amino acids. Germline V gene sequence: CDR1 SNHLY, CDR2 FYNNEI. Written as DNA, the CDR3 is TGTGCCAGCATTGACGGAAGGTTCCCCCCGGGCGAGCAGTACTTC. Protein sequence: CASIDGRFPPGEQYF.

This clone was observed a few times. A much larger clonotype is one base distant, so this may be a read error. Distinct nucleotide sequences in the sample also encode this CDR3. J is TRBJ1-1 and V is TRBV10-3; 8 bases line up with TRBD1. The CDR3 length is 14 residues. Germline-derived CDR1 and CDR2 are ENHRY and SYGVKD. V gave up 6 bases and J gave up 5 bases; unmatched junction bases: 8. DNA of the CDR3: TGTGCCATCAGCTTAGGACAGGGTTTAACTGAAGCTTTCTTT. Protein: CAISLGQGLTEAFF.

Comment on this clone: Germline and junction disagree at one end, which may indicate a read error. The V call is TRBV27, the J call TRBJ1-1; D is undetermined. Germline CDR1 is MNHEY and CDR2 is SMNVEV (reference sequence). This CDR3 has 13 residues. The DNA of the CDR3 is TGTGCCAGCATCGCGTCGCCGGTCACTGAATCTTTCTTT. Protein: CASIASPVTESFF.

There are many counts of this clone. The chain uses TRBV11-2 and TRBJ1-6; D perhaps matches TRBD1 (5 bases). The germline V and J ends were trimmed by 5 bases and 9 bases, with 17 bases remaining between them. In germline, CDR1 is SGHAT, CDR2 FQNNGV. The CDR3 contains 15 residues. The CDR3 loop is CASSPAGIWFSPLHF. For the CDR3, the DNA is TGTGCCAGCAGCCCCGCAGGGATTTGGTTTTCACCCCTCCACTTT.

There are many counts of this clone. The gene calls are TRBV5-4 and TRBJ2-1; maybe TRBD1 (6 bases). V was pared by 4 bases and J by 10 bases, with 15 bases between. The CDR3 length is 13 residues. Germline V lookup: CDR1 SGHNT, CDR2 YYREEE (reference sequence). This CDR3 is CASSMGAVREQFF. CDR3 DNA: TGTGCCAGCAGCATGGGGGCGGTCAGGGAGCAGTTCTTC. The full variable domain, with the rest looked up from reference TRBV5-4 and TRBJ2-1, is ETGVTQSPTHLIKTRGQQVTLRCSSQSGHNTVSWYQQALGQGPQFIFQYYREEENGRGNFPPRFSGLQFPNYSSELNVNALELDDSALYLCASSMGAVREQFFGPGTRLTVL.